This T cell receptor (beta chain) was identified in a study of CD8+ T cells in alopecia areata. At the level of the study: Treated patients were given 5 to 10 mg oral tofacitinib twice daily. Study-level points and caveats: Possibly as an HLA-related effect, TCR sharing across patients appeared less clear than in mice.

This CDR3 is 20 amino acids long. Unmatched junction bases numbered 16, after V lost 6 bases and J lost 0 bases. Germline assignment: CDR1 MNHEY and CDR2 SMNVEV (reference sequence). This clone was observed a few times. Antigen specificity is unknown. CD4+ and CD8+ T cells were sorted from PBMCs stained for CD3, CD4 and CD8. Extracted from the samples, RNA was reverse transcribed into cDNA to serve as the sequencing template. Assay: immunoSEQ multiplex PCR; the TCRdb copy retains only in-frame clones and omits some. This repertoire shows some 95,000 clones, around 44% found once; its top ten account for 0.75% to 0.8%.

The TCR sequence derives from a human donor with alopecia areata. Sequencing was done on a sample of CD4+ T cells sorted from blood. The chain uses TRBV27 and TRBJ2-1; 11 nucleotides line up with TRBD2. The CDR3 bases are TGTGCCAGCAGCAACTCTAGCGGGAGGCTGTGGGACCACTCCTACAATGAGCAGTTCTTC. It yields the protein CASSNSSGRLWDHSYNEQFF.